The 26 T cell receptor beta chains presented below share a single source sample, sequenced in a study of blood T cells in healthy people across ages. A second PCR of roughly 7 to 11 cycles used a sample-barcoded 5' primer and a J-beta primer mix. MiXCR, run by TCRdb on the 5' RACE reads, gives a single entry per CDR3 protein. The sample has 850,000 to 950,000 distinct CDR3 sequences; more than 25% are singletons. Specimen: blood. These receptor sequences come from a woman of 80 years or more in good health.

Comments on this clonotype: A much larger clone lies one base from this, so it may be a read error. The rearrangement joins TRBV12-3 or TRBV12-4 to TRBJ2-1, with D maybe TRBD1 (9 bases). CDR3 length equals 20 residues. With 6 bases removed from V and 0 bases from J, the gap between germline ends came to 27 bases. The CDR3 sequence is CASSPIAGQGLKHSYNEQFF. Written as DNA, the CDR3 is TGTGCCAGCAGCCCAATAGCGGGACAGGGTCTGAAGCACTCCTACAATGAGCAGTTCTTC.

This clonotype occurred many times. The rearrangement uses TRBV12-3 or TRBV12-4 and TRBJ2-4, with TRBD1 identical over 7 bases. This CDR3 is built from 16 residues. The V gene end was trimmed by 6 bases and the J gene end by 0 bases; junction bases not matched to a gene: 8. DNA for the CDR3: TGTGCCAGCAGGGGACAGAACGTGATAGCCAAAAACATTCAGTACTTC. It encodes CASRGQNVIAKNIQYF.

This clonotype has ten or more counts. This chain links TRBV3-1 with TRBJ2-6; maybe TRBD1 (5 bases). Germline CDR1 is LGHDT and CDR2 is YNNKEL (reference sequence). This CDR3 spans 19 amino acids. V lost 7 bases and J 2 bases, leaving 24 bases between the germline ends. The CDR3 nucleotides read TGTGCCAGCATTCCAAATGGAGCCAAACCAGGGACTGGGGCCAACGTCCTGACTTTC. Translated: CASIPNGAKPGTGANVLTF.

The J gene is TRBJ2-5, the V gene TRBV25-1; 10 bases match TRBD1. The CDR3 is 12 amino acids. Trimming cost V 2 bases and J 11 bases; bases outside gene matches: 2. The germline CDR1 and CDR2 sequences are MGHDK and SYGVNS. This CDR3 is CASSETGQGQYF. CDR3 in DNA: TGTGCCAGCAGTGAAACGGGACAGGGGCAGTACTTC.

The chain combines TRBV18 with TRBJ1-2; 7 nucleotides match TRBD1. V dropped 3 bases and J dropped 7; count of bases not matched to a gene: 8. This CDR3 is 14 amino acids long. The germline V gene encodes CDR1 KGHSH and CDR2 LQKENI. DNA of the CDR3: TGTGCCAGCTCACCGACAGGGATAGAAAGTGGCTACACCTTC. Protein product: CASSPTGIESGYTF.

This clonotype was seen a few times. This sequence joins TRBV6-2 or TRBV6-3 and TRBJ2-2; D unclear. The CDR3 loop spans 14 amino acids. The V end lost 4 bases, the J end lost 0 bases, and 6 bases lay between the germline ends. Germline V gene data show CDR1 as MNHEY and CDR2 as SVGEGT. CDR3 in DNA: TGTGCCAGCAGTTCTAATTCGAACACCGGGGAGCTGTTTTTT. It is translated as CASSSNSNTGELFF.

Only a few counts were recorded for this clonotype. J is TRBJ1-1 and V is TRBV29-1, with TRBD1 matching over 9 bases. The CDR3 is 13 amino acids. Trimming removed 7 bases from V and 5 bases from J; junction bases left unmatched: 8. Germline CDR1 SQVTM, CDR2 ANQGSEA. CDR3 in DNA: TGCAGCGCCGCGACAGGGGGAGCAACTGAAGCTTTCTTT. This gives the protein CSAATGGATEAFF.

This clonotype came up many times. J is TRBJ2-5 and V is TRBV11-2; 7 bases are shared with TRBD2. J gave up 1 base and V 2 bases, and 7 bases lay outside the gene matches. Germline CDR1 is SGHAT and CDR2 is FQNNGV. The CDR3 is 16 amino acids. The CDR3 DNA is TGTGCCAGCAGCTTATTCGGTGGCGGGAGCCAAGAGACCCAGTACTTC. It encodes CASSLFGGGSQETQYF.

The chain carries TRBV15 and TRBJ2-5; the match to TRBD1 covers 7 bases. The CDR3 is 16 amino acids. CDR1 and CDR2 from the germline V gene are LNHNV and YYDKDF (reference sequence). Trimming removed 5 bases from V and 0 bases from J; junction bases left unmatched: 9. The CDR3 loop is CATSPREGAYQETQYF. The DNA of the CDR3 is TGTGCCACCAGCCCTCGAGAGGGGGCGTACCAAGAGACCCAGTACTTC.

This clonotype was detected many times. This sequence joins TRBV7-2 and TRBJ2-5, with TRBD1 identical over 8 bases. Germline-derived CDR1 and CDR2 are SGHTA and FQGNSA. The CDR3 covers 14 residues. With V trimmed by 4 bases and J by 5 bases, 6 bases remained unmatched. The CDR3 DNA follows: TGTGCCAGCAGCTCGAGAAGACAGGGGGAGACCCAGTACTTC. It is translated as CASSSRRQGETQYF. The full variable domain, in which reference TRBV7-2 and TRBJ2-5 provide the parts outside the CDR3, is GAGVSQSPSNKVTEKGKDVELRCDPISGHTALYWYRQSLGQGLEFLIYFQGNSAPDKSGLPSDRFSAERTGGSVSTLTIQRTQQEDSAVYLCASSSRRQGETQYFGPGTRLLVL.

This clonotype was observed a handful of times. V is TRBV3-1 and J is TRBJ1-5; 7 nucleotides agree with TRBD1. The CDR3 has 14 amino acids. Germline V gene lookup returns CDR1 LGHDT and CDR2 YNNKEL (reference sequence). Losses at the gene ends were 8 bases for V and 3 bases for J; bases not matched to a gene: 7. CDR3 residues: CASGDRAFNQPQHF. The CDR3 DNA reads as TGTGCCAGCGGTGACAGGGCATTCAATCAGCCCCAGCATTTT.

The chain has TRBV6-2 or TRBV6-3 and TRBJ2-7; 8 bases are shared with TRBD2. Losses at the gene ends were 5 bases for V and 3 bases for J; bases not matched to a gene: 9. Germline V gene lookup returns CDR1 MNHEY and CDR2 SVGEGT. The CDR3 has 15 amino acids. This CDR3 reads CASSQPGLGDYEQYF. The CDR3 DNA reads TGTGCCAGCAGTCAACCGGGACTAGGAGACTACGAGCAGTACTTC.

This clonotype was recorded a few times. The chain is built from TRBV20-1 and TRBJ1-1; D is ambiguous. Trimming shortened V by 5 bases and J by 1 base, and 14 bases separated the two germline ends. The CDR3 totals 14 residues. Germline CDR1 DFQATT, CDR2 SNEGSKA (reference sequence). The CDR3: CSAGSRRRNTEAFF. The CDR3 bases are TGCAGTGCTGGATCACGTCGGCGGAACACTGAAGCTTTCTTT.

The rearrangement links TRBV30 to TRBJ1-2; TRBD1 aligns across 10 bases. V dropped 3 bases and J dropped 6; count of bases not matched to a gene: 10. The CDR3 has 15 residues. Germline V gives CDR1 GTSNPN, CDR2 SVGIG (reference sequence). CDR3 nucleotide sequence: TGTGCCTGGAGGCTTACGGACAGGGGGTCTAATGGCTACACCTTC. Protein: CAWRLTDRGSNGYTF. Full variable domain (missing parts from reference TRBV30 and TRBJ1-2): SQTIHQWPATLVQPVGSPLSLECTVEGTSNPNLYWYRQAAGRGLQLLFYSVGIGQISSEVPQNLSASRPQDRQFILSSKKLLLSDSGFYLCAWRLTDRGSNGYTFGSGTRLTVV.

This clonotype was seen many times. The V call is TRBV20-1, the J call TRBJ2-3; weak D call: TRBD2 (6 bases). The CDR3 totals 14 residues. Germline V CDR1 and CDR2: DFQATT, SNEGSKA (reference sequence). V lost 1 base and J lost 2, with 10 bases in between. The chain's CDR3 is CSARGRAPTDTQYF. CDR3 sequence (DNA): TGCAGTGCTAGAGGGAGGGCCCCCACAGATACGCAGTATTTT.

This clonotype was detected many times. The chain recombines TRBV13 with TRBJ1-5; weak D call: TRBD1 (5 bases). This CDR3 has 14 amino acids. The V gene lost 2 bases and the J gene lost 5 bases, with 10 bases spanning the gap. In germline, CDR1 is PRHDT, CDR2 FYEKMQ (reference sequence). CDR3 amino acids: CASSLRGADQPQHF. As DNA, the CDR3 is TGTGCCAGCAGCTTAAGGGGCGCCGATCAGCCCCAGCATTTT.

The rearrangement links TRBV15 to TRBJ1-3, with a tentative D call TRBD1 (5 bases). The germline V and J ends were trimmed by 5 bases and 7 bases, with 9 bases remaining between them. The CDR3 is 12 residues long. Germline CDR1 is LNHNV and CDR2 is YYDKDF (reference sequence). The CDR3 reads CATSGDWNTIYF. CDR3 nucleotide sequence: TGTGCCACCAGCGGGGACTGGAACACCATATATTTT.

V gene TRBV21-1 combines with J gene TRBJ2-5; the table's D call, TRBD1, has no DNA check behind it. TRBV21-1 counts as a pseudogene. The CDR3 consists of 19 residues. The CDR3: CASSKGAQAHKNCQETQYF. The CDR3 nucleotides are TGTGCCAGCAGCAAAGGGGCGCAGGCCCACAAAAATTGCCAAGAGACCCAGTACTTC.

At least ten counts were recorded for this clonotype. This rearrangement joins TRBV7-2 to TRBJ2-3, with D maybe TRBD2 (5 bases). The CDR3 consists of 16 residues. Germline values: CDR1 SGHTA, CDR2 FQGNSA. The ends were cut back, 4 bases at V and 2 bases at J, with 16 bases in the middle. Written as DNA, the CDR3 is TGTGCCAGCAGCTCGCGGGTAGGCAGCTTCACAGATACGCAGTATTTT. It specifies CASSSRVGSFTDTQYF.

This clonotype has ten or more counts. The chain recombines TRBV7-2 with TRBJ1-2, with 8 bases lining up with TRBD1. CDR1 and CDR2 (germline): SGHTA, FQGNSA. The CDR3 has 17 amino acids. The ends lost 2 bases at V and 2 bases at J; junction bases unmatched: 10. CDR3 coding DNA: TGTGCCAGCAGCTTAACCGGATTACGGACAGGGAACTATGGCTACACCTTC. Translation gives CASSLTGLRTGNYGYTF.

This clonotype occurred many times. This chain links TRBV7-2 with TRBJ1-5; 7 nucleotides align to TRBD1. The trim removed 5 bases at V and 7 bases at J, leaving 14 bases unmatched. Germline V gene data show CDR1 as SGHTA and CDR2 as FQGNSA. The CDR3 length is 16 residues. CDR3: CASSAGGTTRGQPQHF. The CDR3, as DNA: TGTGCCAGCAGCGCAGGGGGGACGACTAGGGGACAGCCCCAGCATTTT.

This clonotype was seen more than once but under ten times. CDR3 amino acids: CASSQDFLAGGEQFF. The CDR3 region has the DNA TGTGCCAGCAGCCAAGATTTTCTAGCGGGGGGTGAGCAGTTCTTC. The rearrangement uses TRBV3-1 and TRBJ2-1, with 11 bases fitting TRBD2. Germline assignment: CDR1 LGHDT and CDR2 YNNKEL (reference sequence). V lost 0 bases, J lost 9 bases, and 4 bases stayed unmatched. The CDR3 spans 15 residues.

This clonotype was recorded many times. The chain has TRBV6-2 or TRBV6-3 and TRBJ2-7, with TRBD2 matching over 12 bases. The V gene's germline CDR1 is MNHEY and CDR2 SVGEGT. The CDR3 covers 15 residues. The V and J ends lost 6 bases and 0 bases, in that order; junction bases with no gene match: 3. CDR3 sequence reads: CASRTSGGNSYEQYF. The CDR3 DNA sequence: TGTGCCAGCAGAACTAGCGGGGGGAACTCCTACGAGCAGTACTTC.

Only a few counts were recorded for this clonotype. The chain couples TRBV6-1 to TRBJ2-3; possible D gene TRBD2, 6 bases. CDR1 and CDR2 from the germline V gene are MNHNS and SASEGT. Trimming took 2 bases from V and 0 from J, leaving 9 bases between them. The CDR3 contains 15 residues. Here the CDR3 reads CASSEWEASTDTQYF. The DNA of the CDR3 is TGTGCCAGCAGTGAATGGGAGGCGAGCACAGATACGCAGTATTTT.

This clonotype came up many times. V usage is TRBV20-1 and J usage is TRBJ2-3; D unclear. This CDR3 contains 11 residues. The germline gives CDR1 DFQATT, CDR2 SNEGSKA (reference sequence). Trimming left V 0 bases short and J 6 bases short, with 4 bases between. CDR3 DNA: TGCAGTGCTAGAGATACGGATACGCAGTATTTT. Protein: CSARDTDTQYF.

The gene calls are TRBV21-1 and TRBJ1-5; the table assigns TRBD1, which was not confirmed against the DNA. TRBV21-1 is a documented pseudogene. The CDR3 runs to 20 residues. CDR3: CASSMRGRDTILHSNQPQHF. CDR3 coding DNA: TGTGCCAGCAGCATGCGGGGTAGGGACACAATTCTCCATAGCAATCAGCCCCAGCATTTT.